These T cell receptor beta chains were read from a single sample in a study of T cell repertoires in cytomegalovirus infection. These receptors lack a known antigen. Each CDR3 protein is one row after TCRdb ran MiXCR on the reads. The table includes about 700,000 distinct CDR3 sequences, approximately 33% detected once. The sequences come from cultured PBMCs, collected from culture after CMV antigen stimulation. The source is a human donor in good health (CMV status not recorded). Some clones in this sample may be carry-over from other donors' samples. CDR3s include the opening cysteine and the closing phenylalanine or tryptophan. A D gene is named only where the DNA matches it firmly. Size values are once, few and many counts, or a class for expanded clones, and some rows have none.

cdr3_nt | cdr3_aa | j_call | d_call | v_call | clone_size
TGTGCCAGCAGCCACCCGCAGGGACAGGCGCTCACTGAAGCTTTCTTT | CASSHPQGQALTEAFF | TRBJ1-1 | TRBD1 | TRBV5-4 | .
TGTGCCAGCAGCAAAAACTCTGGAAACACCATGTATTTT | CASSKNSGNTMYF | TRBJ1-3 | . | TRBV7-9 | .
TGTGCCAGTCGACAGGGGGCCACCAATGAGCAGTTCTTC | CASRQGATNEQFF | TRBJ2-1 | TRBD1 | TRBV19 | .
TGCAGCGTTGAAAGACTTGGGTCTGGAAACACCATATATTTT | CSVERLGSGNTIYF | TRBJ1-3 | . | TRBV29-1 | .
TGCGCCAGCAGCCAAGAGCGCTCGGGGCCACGAGAGACCCAGTACTTC | CASSQERSGPRETQYF | TRBJ2-5 | . | TRBV4-1 | few
TGTGCCAGCAGTTACTCGAGACAGGGACCATACCAAGAGACCCAGTACTTC | CASSYSRQGPYQETQYF | TRBJ2-5 | TRBD1 | TRBV6-6 | .
TGTGCCAGCAGCTTCGGGACAGGTGCCTACGAGCAGTACTTC | CASSFGTGAYEQYF | TRBJ2-7 | TRBD1 | TRBV27 | many
TGTGCCAGTAGTTTGTACGGGACAGAAAAACTGTTTTTT | CASSLYGTEKLFF | TRBJ1-4 | . | TRBV19 | .
TGCAGTGCTAGAGACCTAGCGGGAGGGCAAGAGACCCAGTACTTC | CSARDLAGGQETQYF | TRBJ2-5 | TRBD2 | TRBV20-1 | .
TGTGCCAGCAGCCAACTAGCGGGCGTCACAGATACGCAGTATTTT | CASSQLAGVTDTQYF | TRBJ2-3 | TRBD2 | TRBV4-2 | few
TGTGCCAGCTCAAAATTAACCACTAACACCGGGGAGCTGTTTTTT | CASSKLTTNTGELFF | TRBJ2-2 | . | TRBV18 | .
TGCAGTGCTTATCAGGGATTTTACACTGAAGCTTTCTTT | CSAYQGFYTEAFF | TRBJ1-1 | . | TRBV20-1 | .
TGCGCCAGCAGCCCCCGAGGTGCCGGGGAGCTGTTTTTT | CASSPRGAGELFF | TRBJ2-2 | . | TRBV4-1 | .
TGTGCCAGCAGTTCCGGGACTAGATGGTATGAGCAGTTCTTC | CASSSGTRWYEQFF | TRBJ2-1 | TRBD2 | TRBV12-3/TRBV12-4 | .
TGTGCCAGCTCACCACTGTCCGGACAGGGGGATGGCTACACCTTC | CASSPLSGQGDGYTF | TRBJ1-2 | TRBD1 | TRBV18 | .
TGTGTCTTACGGGGACAGGGCTCTAATGAAAAACTGTTTTTT | CVLRGQGSNEKLFF | TRBJ1-4 | TRBD1 | TRBV12-3/TRBV12-4 | few
TGTGCCAGCAGCCCCCTCGGGCTAGCGGGAGCGACAGATACGCAGTATTTT | CASSPLGLAGATDTQYF | TRBJ2-3 | TRBD2 | TRBV7-8 | many
TGTGCCAGCAGCCAAGATCCAACTTACACTGAAGCTTTCTTT | CASSQDPTYTEAFF | TRBJ1-1 | . | TRBV14 | few
TGTGCCAGCACCCAAGCCCACGAGCAGTACTTC | CASTQAHEQYF | TRBJ2-7 | . | TRBV6-2/TRBV6-3 | few
TGTGCCAGCAGTGTTAAGGGGACTACCACTGAAGCTTTCTTT | CASSVKGTTTEAFF | TRBJ1-1 | . | TRBV2 | once
TGTGCCAGTAGGGGGACTAGGGGAGATACGCAGTATTTT | CASRGTRGDTQYF | TRBJ2-3 | TRBD2 | TRBV19 | few
TGTGCCAGCAGCTTAGTGAGCGGGAGAGGAACCGGGGAGCTGTTTTTT | CASSLVSGRGTGELFF | TRBJ2-2 | TRBD2 | TRBV7-2 | many
TGCGCCAGCAGTGAAGGAAGTCCAGGGGCAGATACGCAGTATTTT | CASSEGSPGADTQYF | TRBJ2-3 | . | TRBV10-2 | .
TGTGCCAGCAGTGAATGGGGCCGTGATGCCAAAAACATTCAGTACTTC | CASSEWGRDAKNIQYF | TRBJ2-4 | . | TRBV6-1 | few
TGTGCCAGCAGCTTCCATAGTGGGCCTTACAATGAGCAGTTCTTC | CASSFHSGPYNEQFF | TRBJ2-1 | . | TRBV7-2 | many
TGTGCCAGCAGTAAACGACAGGGGGCTGACAATGAGCAGTTCTTC | CASSKRQGADNEQFF | TRBJ2-1 | TRBD1 | TRBV6-1 | .
TGTGCCAGCAGTTCCTGGGCCGATCGGAATGAGCAGTTCTTC | CASSSWADRNEQFF | TRBJ2-1 | . | TRBV12-3/TRBV12-4 | .
TGTGCCAGCAGTTTGTGGGGCTCTAACAATGAGCAGTTCTTC | CASSLWGSNNEQFF | TRBJ2-1 | . | TRBV12-3/TRBV12-4 | .
TGTGCCAGCAGTTACTCCGAAAACCGTCGAAATGGCTACACCTTC | CASSYSENRRNGYTF | TRBJ1-2 | . | TRBV6-5 | few
TGTGCCAGCAGCTTAGGGTTGTCAGAGCAGTTCTTC | CASSLGLSEQFF | TRBJ2-1 | . | TRBV7-2 | many
TGCAGTGCTAAGGGGGAAATGAACACTGAAGCTTTCTTT | CSAKGEMNTEAFF | TRBJ1-1 | . | TRBV20-1 | .
TGCAGTGCTAGAGACCGGGACAAAATCCTCTACGAGCAGTACTTC | CSARDRDKILYEQYF | TRBJ2-7 | . | TRBV20-1 | .
TGCGCCAGCATGGCACAGGAGGGATATGGCTACACCTTC | CASMAQEGYGYTF | TRBJ1-2 | . | TRBV5-1 | .
TGTGCCAGCAGTGAGACCAGGGACTATAATTCACCCCTCCACTTT | CASSETRDYNSPLHF | TRBJ1-6 | . | TRBV2 | .
TGTGCCAGCAGTGGAGGCGGGGGAGCTAGCACAGATACGCAGTATTTT | CASSGGGGASTDTQYF | TRBJ2-3 | TRBD2 | TRBV7-7 | many
TGTGCCAGCAGCCAATACCGGGACAGGAACACCGGGGAGCTGTTTTTT | CASSQYRDRNTGELFF | TRBJ2-2 | TRBD1 | TRBV3-1 | .
TGTGCCATCAACGAAGGTCACGGCGACTATGGCTACACCTTC | CAINEGHGDYGYTF | TRBJ1-2 | . | TRBV10-3 | few
TGCAGTGCTAGTCCAGCGGGAGGGAAGGATGAGCAGTTCTTC | CSASPAGGKDEQFF | TRBJ2-1 | TRBD2 | TRBV20-1 | few
TGTGCCAGCAGCTTAGGTTTGGTAGCGGGAGAGGAGACCCAGTACTTC | CASSLGLVAGEETQYF | TRBJ2-5 | TRBD2 | TRBV7-9 | few
TGTGCCAGCAGCGAGGGGACAGGGGGCGAAGGGGAAGATTGGACCCAGTACTTC | CASSEGTGGEGEDWTQYF | TRBJ2-5 | TRBD1 | TRBV6-1 | .
TGTGCCAGCAGGAACCGGGACGCCACCGCTGAGCAGTTCTTC | CASRNRDATAEQFF | TRBJ2-1 | . | TRBV12-3/TRBV12-4 | few
TGTGCCAGCATCCCGGCCGGGGGAGCAGATACGCAGTATTTT | CASIPAGGADTQYF | TRBJ2-3 | . | TRBV28 | .
TGCAGTGCGGCAACCTATGGGACAGATACGCAGTATTTT | CSAATYGTDTQYF | TRBJ2-3 | . | TRBV20-1 | .